This note documents a single T cell receptor beta chain sequence. The germline V gene encodes CDR1 GTSNPN and CDR2 SVGIG (reference sequence). CDR3 length equals 15 residues. Trimming removed 5 bases from V and 3 bases from J, with 17 bases in between. The data were taken from a study of blood T cell repertoires in COVID-19. Only in-frame clones appear in the TCRdb table, and some are missing; sequencing was by immunoSEQ multiplex PCR. The sample yields around 400,000 clones, approximately 91% seen once. The rearrangement links TRBV30 to TRBJ1-5; D is possibly TRBD1 (5 bases). This TCR came from a woman aged 40-49 years who had been exposed to COVID-19. The sample comprised PBMCs or T cells enriched from blood (not recorded which). The CDR3 DNA reads as TGTGCCTGGGGCCAGCTCGGGGGGACCAATCAGCCCCAGCATTTT. Translated: CAWGQLGGTNQPQHF.